Below, 9 T cell receptor beta chains from the same sample are listed, as sequenced in a study of T cell responses to AZD1222 COVID-19 vaccine. Clones were sequenced by immunoSEQ multiplex PCR, and TCRdb holds only the in-frame ones, with some missing. The data contain 65,000 to 80,000 clones, under 90% of them singletons. The sequenced sample was peripheral blood, obtained 28 days after the second AZD1222 dose. The origin of the receptors is an adult who received the AZD1222 COVID-19 vaccine.

Remarks on this clone: Because it lacks the conserved phenylalanine or tryptophan at the end, this CDR3 is likely a read error. Because the CDR3's place on the DNA is in doubt, the DNA is left out and the CDR3 is given as listed by TCRdb. The genes are TRBV7-3 and TRBJ1-2. Germline V gene data show CDR1 as SGHTA and CDR2 as FQGTGA. The CDR3 numbers 10 amino acids, ends counted. The CDR3 here is CASTKGGKRA.

This chain uses TRBV14 with TRBJ1-1, with D possibly matching TRBD1 (5 bases). Germline lookup yields CDR1 SGHDN and CDR2 FVKESK. The V end lost 5 bases, the J end lost 3 bases, and 13 bases lay between the germline ends. This CDR3 spans 14 amino acids. In DNA form, the CDR3 reads TGTGCCAGCAGCTTATACCGGGACCACACTGAAGCTTTCTTT. Translation: CASSLYRDHTEAFF.

The chain recombines TRBV7-8 with TRBJ2-3, with D possibly being TRBD1 or TRBD2 (5 bases each). Trimming shortened V by 1 base and J by 0 bases, and 8 bases separated the two germline ends. The CDR3 covers 15 residues. CDR1 and CDR2 from the germline V gene are SGHVS and FQNEAQ. CDR3 bases: TGTGCCAGCAGCTTAGTTGGGGGAAGCACAGATACGCAGTATTTT. Translating gives CASSLVGGSTDTQYF.

Concerning this clone: One junction end disagrees with the germline gene, perhaps due to a read error. The chain joins TRBV24-1 to TRBJ2-7; TRBD1 matches 9 bases. The CDR3 extends over 17 amino acids. The germline V gene encodes CDR1 KGHDR and CDR2 SFDVKD. CDR3 sequence (DNA): TGTGCCACCAGTGAAATTTCCCGATCCGGACAGGGGTACGTGCAGTACTTC. Translated, it gives CATSEISRSGQGYVQYF.

The V and J genes are TRBV27 and TRBJ2-1; 10 bases match TRBD2. V lost 5 bases and J lost 7; bases outside the gene matches: 8. This CDR3 has 15 residues. Per germline, CDR1 MNHEY and CDR2 SMNVEV (reference sequence). In nucleotides, the CDR3 is TGTGCCAGCAGTCCTCGTAGCGGGAGGCCGAATGAGCAGTTCTTC. As protein: CASSPRSGRPNEQFF.

The chain uses TRBV6-5 and TRBJ1-1; D gene unclear. The CDR3 is 12 residues long. The germline V and J ends were trimmed by 6 bases and 9 bases, with 14 bases remaining between them. Germline CDR1 MNHEY, CDR2 SVGAGI. The DNA of the CDR3 is TGTGCCAGCAGAGGTCGAGGTCCCCAAGCTTTCTTT. Its protein is CASRGRGPQAFF.

The chain joins TRBV16 to TRBJ2-3; D unclear. With 0 bases removed from V and 0 bases from J, the gap between germline ends came to 10 bases. The CDR3 runs to 16 residues. From germline, CDR1 is KGHSY and CDR2 FQNENV. CDR3 DNA: TGTGCCAGCAGCCAATCGGCGAGCCCTAGCACAGATACGCAGTATTTT. Encoded protein: CASSQSASPSTDTQYF.

There are a few counts of this clone. This sequence joins TRBV28 and TRBJ1-4, with D perhaps TRBD1 (5 bases). The V end lost 1 base, the J end lost 8 bases, and 17 bases lay between the germline ends. The germline gives CDR1 MDHEN, CDR2 SYDVKM. The CDR3 has 16 residues. The CDR3 protein is CASSLSVGGVREKLFF. The CDR3 coding sequence is TGTGCCAGCAGTTTATCCGTCGGGGGAGTTCGGGAAAAACTGTTTTTT.

The V and J genes are TRBV30 and TRBJ2-7; 7 nucleotides match TRBD1. The germline V gene encodes CDR1 GTSNPN and CDR2 SVGIG (reference sequence). The CDR3 loop spans 13 amino acids. Trimming at V came to 3 bases and at J to 2 bases, leaving 4 bases not matched to a gene. The CDR3 loop reads CAWRPTGTYEQYF. CDR3 DNA sequence: TGTGCCTGGAGACCGACAGGGACCTACGAGCAGTACTTC.